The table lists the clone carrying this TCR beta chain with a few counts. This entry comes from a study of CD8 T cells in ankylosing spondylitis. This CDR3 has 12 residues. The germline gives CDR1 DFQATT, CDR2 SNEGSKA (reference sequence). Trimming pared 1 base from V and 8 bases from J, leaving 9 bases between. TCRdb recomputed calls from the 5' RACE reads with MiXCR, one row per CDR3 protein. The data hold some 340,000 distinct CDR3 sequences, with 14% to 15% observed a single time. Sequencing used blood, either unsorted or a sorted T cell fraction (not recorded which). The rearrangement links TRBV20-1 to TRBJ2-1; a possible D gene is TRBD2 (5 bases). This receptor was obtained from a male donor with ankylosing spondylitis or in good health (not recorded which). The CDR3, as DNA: TGCAGTGCTAGAGCCGCCGGGGATGAGCAGTTCTTC. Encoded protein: CSARAAGDEQFF.